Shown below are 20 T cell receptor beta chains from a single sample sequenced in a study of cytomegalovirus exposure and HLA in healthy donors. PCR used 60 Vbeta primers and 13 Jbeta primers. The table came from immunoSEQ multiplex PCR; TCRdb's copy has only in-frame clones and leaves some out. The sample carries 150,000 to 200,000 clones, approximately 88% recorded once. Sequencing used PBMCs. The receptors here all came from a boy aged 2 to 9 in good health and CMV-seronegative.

The CDR3 region has the DNA TGTGCCAGCTCACCAACGCCGGCCGACAGGTTGAACACTGAAGCTTTCTTT. It yields the protein CASSPTPADRLNTEAFF. J is TRBJ1-1 and V is TRBV18; TRBD1 might be the D (6 bases). Germline V gene lookup returns CDR1 KGHSH and CDR2 LQKENI. Trimming took 2 bases from V and 0 from J, leaving 16 bases between them. This CDR3 comprises 17 residues.

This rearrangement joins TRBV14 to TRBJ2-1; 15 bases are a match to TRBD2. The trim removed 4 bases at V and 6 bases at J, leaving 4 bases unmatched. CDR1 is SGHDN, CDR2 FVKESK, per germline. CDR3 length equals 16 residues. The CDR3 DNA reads TGTGCCAGCAGCCTCGGACTAGCGGGGGGGCTCAATGAGCAGTTCTTC. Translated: CASSLGLAGGLNEQFF.

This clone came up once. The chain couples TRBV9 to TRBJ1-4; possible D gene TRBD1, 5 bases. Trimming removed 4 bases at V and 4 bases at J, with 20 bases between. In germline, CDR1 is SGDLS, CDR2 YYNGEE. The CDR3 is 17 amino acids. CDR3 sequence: CASSLPLGGDGNEKLFF. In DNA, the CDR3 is TGTGCCAGCAGCCTCCCGCTGGGGGGGGACGGTAATGAAAAACTGTTTTTT.

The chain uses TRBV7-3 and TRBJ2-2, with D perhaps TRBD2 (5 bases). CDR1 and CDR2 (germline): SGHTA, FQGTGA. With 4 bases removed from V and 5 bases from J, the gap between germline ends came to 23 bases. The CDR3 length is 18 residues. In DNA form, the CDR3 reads TGTGCCAGCAGCTCTACTAGGAAGGCCGGTGACGCGACCGGGGAGCTGTTTTTT. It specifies CASSSTRKAGDATGELFF.

CDR3 sequence reads: CASSVFPRDGYTF. DNA for the CDR3: TGTGCCAGCAGCGTGTTTCCCCGAGATGGCTACACCTTC. J is TRBJ1-2 and V is TRBV9; D remains unclear. Per germline, CDR1 SGDLS and CDR2 YYNGEE. Deletions cut 2 bases from V and 6 bases from J, with 11 bases between. The CDR3 runs 13 residues.

CDR3: CASRLATGSYNEQFF. The DNA of the CDR3 is TGTGCAAGTCGCTTAGCCACGGGTAGCTACAATGAGCAGTTCTTC. The chain couples TRBV12-2 to TRBJ2-1; TRBD2 is the table's D call, not checked against the DNA. TRBV12-2 is shown as a pseudogene. The CDR3 has 15 amino acids.

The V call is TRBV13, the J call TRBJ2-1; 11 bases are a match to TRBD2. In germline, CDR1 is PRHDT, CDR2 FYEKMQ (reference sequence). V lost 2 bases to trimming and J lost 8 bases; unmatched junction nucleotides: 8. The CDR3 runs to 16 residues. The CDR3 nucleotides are TGTGCCAGCAGCTTAAAGGGACTAGCGGTTAGGTATGAGCAGTTCTTC. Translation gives CASSLKGLAVRYEQFF.

The CDR3 DNA is TGTGCCACCAGCAATATACCCGGGACAGGGGACCCTGGAAACACCATATATTTT. Protein product: CATSNIPGTGDPGNTIYF. This sequence joins TRBV15 and TRBJ1-3, with 10 bases aligning to TRBD1. The CDR3 totals 18 residues. The V gene end was trimmed by 4 bases and the J gene end by 2 bases; junction bases not matched to a gene: 11. CDR1 is LNHNV and CDR2 is YYDKDF in the germline V gene (reference sequence).

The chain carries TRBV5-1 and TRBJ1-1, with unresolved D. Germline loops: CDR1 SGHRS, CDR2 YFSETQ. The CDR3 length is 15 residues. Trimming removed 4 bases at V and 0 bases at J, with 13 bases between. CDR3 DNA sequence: TGCGCCAGCAGCAGGGAGGTTGGGATGAACACTGAAGCTTTCTTT. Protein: CASSREVGMNTEAFF.

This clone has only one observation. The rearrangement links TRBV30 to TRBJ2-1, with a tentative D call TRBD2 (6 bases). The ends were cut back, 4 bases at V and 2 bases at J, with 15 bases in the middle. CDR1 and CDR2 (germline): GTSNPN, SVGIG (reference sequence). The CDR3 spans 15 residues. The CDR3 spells CAWTSAGITYNEQFF. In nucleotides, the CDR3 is TGTGCCTGGACATCGGCGGGAATTACCTACAATGAGCAGTTCTTC.

The CDR3 DNA sequence: TGTGCCAGCAGCTTAAGTTCTAGGGGAACGAGTGGCTACACCTTC. Its translation: CASSLSSRGTSGYTF. The V call is TRBV11-2, the J call TRBJ1-2, with D perhaps TRBD1 (5 bases). Germline loops: CDR1 SGHAT, CDR2 FQNNGV. The CDR3 runs to 15 residues. Trimming took 2 bases from V and 7 from J, leaving 17 bases between them.

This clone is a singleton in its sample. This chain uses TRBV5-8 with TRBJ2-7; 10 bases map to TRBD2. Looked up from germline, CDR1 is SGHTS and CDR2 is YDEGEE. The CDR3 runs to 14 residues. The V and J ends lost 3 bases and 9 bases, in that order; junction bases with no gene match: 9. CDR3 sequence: CASSYGTSVLGQYV. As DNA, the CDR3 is TGTGCCAGCAGCTACGGGACTAGCGTTCTTGGGCAGTACGTC.

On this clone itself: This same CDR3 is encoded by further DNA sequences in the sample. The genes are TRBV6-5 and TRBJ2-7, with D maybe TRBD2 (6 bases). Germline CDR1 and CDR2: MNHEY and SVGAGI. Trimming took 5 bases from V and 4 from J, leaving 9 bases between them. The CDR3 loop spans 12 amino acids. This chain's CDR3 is CASSSSGYEQYF. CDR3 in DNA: TGTGCCAGCAGTAGCAGCGGGTACGAGCAGTACTTC.

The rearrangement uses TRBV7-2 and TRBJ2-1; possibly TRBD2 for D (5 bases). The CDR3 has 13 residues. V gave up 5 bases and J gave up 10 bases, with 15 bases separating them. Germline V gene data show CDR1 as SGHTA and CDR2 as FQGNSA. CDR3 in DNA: TGTGCCAGCAGCCACTCCGGTGGAGGAGAGCAGTTCTTC. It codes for CASSHSGGGEQFF.

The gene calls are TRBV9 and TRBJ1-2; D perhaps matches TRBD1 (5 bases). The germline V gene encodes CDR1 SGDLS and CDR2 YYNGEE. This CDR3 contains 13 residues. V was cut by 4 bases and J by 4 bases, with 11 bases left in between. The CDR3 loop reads CASSRQPFYGYTF. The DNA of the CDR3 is TGTGCCAGCAGCCGACAGCCCTTCTATGGCTACACCTTC.

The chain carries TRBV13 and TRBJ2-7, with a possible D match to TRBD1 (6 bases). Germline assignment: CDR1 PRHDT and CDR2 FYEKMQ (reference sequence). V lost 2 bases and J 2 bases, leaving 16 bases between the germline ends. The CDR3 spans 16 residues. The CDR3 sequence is CASSLTEGERAYEQYF. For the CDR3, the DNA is TGTGCCAGCAGCTTAACCGAGGGGGAACGTGCCTACGAGCAGTACTTC.

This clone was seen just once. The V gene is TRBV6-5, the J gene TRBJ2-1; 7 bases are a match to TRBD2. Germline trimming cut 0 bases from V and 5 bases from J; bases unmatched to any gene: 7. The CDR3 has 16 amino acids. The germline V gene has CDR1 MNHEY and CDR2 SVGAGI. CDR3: CASSYSGRAENNEQFF. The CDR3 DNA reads TGTGCCAGCAGTTACTCGGGGAGGGCGGAAAACAATGAGCAGTTCTTC.

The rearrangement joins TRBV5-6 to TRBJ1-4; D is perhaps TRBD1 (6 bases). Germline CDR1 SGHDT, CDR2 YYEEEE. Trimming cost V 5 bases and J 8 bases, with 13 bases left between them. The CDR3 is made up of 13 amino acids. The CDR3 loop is CASSGGAQEKLFF. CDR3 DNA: TGTGCCAGCAGTGGGGGGGCGCAAGAAAAACTGTTTTTT. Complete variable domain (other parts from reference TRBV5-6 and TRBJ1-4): DAGVTQSPTHLIKTRGQQVTLRCSPKSGHDTVSWYQQALGQGPQFIFQYYEEEERQRGNFPDRFSGHQFPNYSSELNVNALLLGDSALYLCASSGGAQEKLFFGSGTQLSVL.

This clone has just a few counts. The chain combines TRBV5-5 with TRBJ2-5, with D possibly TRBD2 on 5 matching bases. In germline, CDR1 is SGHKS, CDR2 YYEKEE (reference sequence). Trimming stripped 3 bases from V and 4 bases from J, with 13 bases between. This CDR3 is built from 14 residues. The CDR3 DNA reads TGTGCCAGCAGCTCCCATAGCGTCGGAGAGACCCAGTACTTC. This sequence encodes CASSSHSVGETQYF.

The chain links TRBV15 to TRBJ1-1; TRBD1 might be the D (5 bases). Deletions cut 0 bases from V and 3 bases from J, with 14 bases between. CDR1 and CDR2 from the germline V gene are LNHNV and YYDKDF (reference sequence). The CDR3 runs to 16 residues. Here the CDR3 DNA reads TGTGCCACCAGCAGAGATTTTGGGGCTCCTGACACTGAAGCTTTCTTT. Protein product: CATSRDFGAPDTEAFF.